This entry features one T cell receptor beta chain sequence. The target antigen is unknown. CDR3 length equals 15 residues. Germline CDR1 and CDR2: SNHLY and FYNNEI. Trimming cost V 6 bases and J 15 bases, with 26 bases left between them. Generated by immunoSEQ multiplex PCR, the TCRdb table keeps only in-frame clones and is missing some. The profile shows approximately 90,000 clones, roughly 88% of them singletons. These data originate in a study of OX40 agonist ivuxolimab in advanced cancers. At the level of the study: An agonistic anti-OX40 (CD134) antibody, ivuxolimab, was used to treat the patients. Treatment received earlier with anti-PD-1, anti-PD-L1 or anti-CTLA-4 agents was allowed, and over 35% had some. Broader study findings: Clonal expansion was seen in CD4+ and CD8+ blood T cells by week 6 at 0.1 to 3.0 mg/kg.

This receptor was identified in an adult with an advanced solid tumor such as melanoma, head and neck, liver or kidney cancer. The J gene is TRBJ1-4, the V gene TRBV2; possible D gene TRBD1, 5 bases. Sequences were derived from CD4+ or CD8+ T cells sorted from blood, sampled in a trial of the OX40 agonist ivuxolimab. This CDR3 is CASRGDGLPEREVFF. The CDR3 coding sequence is TGTGCCAGCAGGGGGGACGGCCTACCTGAAAGAGAGGTGTTTTTT.